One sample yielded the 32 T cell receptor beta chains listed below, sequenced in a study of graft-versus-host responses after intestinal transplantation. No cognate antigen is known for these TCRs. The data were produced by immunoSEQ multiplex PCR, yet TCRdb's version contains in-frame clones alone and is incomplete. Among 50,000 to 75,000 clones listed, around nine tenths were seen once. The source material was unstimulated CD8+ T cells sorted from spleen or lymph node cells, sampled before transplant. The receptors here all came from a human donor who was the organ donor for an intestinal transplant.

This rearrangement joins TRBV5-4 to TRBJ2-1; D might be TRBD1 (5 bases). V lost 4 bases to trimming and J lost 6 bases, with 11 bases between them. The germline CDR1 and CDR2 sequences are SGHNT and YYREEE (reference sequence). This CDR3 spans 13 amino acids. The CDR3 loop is CASSPDTSNEQFF. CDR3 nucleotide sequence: TGTGCCAGCAGCCCGGACACCAGCAATGAGCAGTTCTTC.

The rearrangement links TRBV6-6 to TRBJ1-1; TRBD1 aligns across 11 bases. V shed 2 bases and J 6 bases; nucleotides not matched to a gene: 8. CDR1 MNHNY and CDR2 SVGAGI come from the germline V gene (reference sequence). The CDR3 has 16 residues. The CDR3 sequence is CASSYPWTGGVSEAFF. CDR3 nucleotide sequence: TGTGCCAGCAGTTACCCTTGGACAGGGGGCGTTTCTGAAGCTTTCTTT.

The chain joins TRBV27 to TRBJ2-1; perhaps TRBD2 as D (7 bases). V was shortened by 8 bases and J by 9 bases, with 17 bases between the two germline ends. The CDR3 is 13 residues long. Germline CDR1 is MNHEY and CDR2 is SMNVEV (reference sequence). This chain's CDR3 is CASAPQRDTEQFF. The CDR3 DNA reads TGTGCCAGCGCCCCCCAGCGGGACACTGAGCAGTTCTTC.

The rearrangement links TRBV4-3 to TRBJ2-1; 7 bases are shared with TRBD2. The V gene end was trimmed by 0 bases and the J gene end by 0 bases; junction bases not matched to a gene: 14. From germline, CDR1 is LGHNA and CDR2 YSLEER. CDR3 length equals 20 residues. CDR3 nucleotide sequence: TGCGCCAGCAGCCAAGAAAATTGGCTAGCGGTACTGAGCTCCTACAATGAGCAGTTCTTC. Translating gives CASSQENWLAVLSSYNEQFF.

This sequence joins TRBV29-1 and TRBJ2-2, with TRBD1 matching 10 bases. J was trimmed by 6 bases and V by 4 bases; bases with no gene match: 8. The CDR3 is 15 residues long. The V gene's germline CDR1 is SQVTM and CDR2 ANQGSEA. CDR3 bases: TGCAGCGTTGGGGGGACAGGGGTAATCCCCGGGGAGCTGTTTTTT. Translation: CSVGGTGVIPGELFF.

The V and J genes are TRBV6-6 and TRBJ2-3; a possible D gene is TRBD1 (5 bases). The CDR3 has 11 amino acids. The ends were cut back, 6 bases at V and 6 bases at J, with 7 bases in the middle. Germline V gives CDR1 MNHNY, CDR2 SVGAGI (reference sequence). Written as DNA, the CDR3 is TGTGCCAGCAGCTCAGGGGATACGCAGTATTTT. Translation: CASSSGDTQYF.

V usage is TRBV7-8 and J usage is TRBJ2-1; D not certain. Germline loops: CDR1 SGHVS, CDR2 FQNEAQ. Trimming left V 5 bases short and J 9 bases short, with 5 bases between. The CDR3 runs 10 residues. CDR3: CASSGVEQFF. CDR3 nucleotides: TGTGCCAGCAGCGGAGTTGAGCAGTTCTTC.

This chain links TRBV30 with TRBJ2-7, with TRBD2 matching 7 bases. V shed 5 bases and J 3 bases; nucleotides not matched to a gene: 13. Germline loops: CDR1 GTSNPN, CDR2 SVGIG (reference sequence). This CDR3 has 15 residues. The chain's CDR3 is CAWRPQAGVGYEQYF. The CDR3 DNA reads TGTGCCTGGCGCCCCCAGGCGGGAGTAGGCTACGAGCAGTACTTC. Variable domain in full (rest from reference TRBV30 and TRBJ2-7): SQTIHQWPATLVQPVGSPLSLECTVEGTSNPNLYWYRQAAGRGLQLLFYSVGIGQISSEVPQNLSASRPQDRQFILSSKKLLLSDSGFYLCAWRPQAGVGYEQYFGPGTRLTVT.

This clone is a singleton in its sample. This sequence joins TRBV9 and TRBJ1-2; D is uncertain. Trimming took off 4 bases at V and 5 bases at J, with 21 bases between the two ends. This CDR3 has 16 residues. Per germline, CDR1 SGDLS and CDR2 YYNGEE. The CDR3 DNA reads TGTGCCAGCAGCACCCAGGTCCGGAGGCGTCCGTATGGCTACACCTTC. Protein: CASSTQVRRRPYGYTF.

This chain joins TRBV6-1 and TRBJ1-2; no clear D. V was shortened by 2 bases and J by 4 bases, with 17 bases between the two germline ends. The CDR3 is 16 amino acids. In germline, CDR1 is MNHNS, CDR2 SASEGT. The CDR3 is CASSETSQVAFYGYTF. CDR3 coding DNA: TGTGCCAGCAGTGAAACCAGCCAGGTCGCCTTCTATGGCTACACCTTC.

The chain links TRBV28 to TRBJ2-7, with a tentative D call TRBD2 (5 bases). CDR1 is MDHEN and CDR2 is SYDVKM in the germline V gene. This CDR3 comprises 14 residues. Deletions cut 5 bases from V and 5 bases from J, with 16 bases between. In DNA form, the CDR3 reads TGTGCCAGCAGTGGTAGGGCAGGAGGCCACGAGCAGTACTTC. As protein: CASSGRAGGHEQYF.

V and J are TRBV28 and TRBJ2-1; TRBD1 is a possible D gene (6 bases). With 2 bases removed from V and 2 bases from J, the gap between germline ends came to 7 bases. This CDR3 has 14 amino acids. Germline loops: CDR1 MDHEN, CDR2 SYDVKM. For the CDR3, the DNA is TGTGCCAGCAGTTTACAGGGGACCTACAATGAGCAGTTCTTC. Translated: CASSLQGTYNEQFF.

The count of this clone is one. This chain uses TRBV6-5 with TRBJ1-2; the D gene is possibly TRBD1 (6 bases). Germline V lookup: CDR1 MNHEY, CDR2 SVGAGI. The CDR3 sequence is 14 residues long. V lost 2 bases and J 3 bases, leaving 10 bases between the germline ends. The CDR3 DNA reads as TGTGCCAGCAGTTACCAGGGGATGTACTATGGCTACACCTTC. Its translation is CASSYQGMYYGYTF.

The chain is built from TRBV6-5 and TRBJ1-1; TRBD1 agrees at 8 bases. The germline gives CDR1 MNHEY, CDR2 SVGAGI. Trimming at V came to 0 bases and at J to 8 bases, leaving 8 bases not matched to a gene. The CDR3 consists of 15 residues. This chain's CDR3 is CASSYSDSGTGEAFF. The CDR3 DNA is TGTGCCAGCAGTTACTCGGACTCCGGGACAGGCGAAGCTTTCTTT.

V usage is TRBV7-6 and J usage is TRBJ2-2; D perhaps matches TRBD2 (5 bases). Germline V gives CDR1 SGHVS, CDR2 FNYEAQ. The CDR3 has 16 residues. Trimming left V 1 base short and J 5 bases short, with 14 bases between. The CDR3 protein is CASSLGAGAVTGELFF. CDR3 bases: TGTGCCAGCAGCTTAGGGGCCGGAGCGGTAACCGGGGAGCTGTTTTTT. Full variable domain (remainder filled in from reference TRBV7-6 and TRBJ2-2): GAGVSQSPRYKVTKRGQDVALRCDPISGHVSLYWYRQALGQGPEFLTYFNYEAQQDKSGLPNDRFSAERPEGSISTLTIQRTEQRDSAMYRCASSLGAGAVTGELFFGEGSRLTVL.

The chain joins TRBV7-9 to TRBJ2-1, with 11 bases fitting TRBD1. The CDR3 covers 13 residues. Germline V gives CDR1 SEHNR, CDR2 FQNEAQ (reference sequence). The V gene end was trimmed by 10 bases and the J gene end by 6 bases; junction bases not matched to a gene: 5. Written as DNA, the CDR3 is TGTGCCACCGGGACAGGGGGTTTCAATGAGCAGTTCTTC. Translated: CATGTGGFNEQFF.

The CDR3 here is CASSQYRGDEQFF. The CDR3 DNA reads as TGTGCCAGCAGCCAATATCGCGGCGATGAGCAGTTCTTC. This chain links TRBV16 with TRBJ2-1; the D is unclear. CDR1 and CDR2 (germline): KGHSY, FQNENV. The CDR3 sequence is 13 residues long. The V gene lost 1 base and the J gene lost 8 bases, with 9 bases spanning the gap.

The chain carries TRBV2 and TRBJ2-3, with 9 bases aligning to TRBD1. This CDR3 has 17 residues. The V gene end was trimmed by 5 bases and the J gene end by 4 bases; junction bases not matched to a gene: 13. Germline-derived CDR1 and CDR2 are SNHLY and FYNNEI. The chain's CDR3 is CASSYINTGGAADTQYF. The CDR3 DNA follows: TGTGCCAGCAGTTATATTAACACAGGGGGCGCGGCAGATACGCAGTATTTT.

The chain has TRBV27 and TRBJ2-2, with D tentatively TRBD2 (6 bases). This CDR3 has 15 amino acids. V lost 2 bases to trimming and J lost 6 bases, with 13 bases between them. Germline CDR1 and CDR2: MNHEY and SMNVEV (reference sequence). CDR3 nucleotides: TGTGCCAGCAGTTTACTGCTAGCGAGGTCCGGGGAGCTGTTTTTT. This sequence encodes CASSLLLARSGELFF.

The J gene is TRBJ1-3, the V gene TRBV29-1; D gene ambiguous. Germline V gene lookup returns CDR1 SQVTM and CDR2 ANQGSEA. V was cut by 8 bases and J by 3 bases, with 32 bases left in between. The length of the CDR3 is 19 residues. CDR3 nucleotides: TGCAGCCGCAAACTACCACTCCAACGACCCCCCGTTCATGGAAACACCATATATTTT. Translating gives CSRKLPLQRPPVHGNTIYF.

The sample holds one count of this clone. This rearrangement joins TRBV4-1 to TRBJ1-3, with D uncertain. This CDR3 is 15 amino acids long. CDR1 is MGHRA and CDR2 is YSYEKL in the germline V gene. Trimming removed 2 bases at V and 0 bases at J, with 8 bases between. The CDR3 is CASSQISYSGNTIYF. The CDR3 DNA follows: TGCGCCAGCAGCCAAATCTCGTACTCTGGAAACACCATATATTTT.

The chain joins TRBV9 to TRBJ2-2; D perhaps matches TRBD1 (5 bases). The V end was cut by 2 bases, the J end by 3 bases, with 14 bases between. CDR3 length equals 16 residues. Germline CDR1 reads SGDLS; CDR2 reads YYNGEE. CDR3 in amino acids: CASSVCEGDDTGELFF. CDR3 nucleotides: TGTGCCAGCAGCGTTTGTGAAGGGGATGACACCGGGGAGCTGTTTTTT.

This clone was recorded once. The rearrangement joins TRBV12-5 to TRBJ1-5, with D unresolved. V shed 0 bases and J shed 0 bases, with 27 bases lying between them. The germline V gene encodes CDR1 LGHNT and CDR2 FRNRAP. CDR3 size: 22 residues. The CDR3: CASGLVPHSPFDTTYSNQPQHF. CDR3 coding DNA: TGTGCTAGTGGTTTGGTACCTCATAGTCCCTTCGACACCACCTATAGCAATCAGCCCCAGCATTTT.

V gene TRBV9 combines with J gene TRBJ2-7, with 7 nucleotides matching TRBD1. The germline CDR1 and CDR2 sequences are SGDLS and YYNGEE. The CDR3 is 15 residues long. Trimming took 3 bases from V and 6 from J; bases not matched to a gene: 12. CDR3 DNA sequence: TGTGCCAGCAGCGCTACAGGGGCGACCGCTTTCGAGCAGTACTTC. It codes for CASSATGATAFEQYF.

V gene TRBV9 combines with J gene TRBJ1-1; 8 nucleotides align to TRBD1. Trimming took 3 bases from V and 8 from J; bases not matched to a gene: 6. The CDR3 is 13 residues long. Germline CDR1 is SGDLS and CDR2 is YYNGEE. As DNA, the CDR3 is TGTGCCAGCAGCGACGACAGGGGCAAGGAAGCTTTCTTT. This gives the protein CASSDDRGKEAFF.

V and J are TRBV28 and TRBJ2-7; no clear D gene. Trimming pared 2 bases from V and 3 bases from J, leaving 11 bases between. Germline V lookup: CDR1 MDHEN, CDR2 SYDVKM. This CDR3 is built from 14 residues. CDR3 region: CASSLAPRGYEQYF. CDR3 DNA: TGTGCCAGCAGTTTAGCCCCCCGAGGCTACGAGCAGTACTTC.

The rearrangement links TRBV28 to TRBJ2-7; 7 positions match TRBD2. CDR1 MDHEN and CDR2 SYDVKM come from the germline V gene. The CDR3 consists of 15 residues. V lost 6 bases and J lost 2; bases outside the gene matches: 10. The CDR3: CASRALAGVTYEQYF. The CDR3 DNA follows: TGTGCCAGCAGAGCGCTGGCGGGGGTCACCTACGAGCAGTACTTC.

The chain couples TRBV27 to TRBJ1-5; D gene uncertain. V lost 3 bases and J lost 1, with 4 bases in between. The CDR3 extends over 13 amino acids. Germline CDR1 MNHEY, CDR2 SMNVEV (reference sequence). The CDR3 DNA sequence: TGTGCCAGCAGTTTTAGCAGCAATCAGCCCCAGCATTTT. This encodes CASSFSSNQPQHF.

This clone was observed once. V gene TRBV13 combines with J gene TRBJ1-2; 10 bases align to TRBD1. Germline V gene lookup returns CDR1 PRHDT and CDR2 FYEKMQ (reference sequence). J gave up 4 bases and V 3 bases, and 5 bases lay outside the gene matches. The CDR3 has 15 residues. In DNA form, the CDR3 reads TGTGCCAGCAGCTTCGACAGGGGGCAAGCCTATGGCTACACCTTC. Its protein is CASSFDRGQAYGYTF. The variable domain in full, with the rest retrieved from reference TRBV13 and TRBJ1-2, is AAGVIQSPRHLIKEKRETATLKCYPIPRHDTVYWYQQGPGQDPQFLISFYEKMQSDKGSIPDRFSAQQFSDYHSELNMSSLELGDSALYFCASSFDRGQAYGYTFGSGTRLTVV.

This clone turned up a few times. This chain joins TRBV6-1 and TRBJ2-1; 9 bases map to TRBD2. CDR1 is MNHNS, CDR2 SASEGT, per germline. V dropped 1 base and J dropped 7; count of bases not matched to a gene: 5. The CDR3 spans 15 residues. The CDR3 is CASSEDSGSLNEQFF. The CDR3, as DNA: TGTGCCAGCAGTGAAGATAGCGGGAGTTTGAATGAGCAGTTCTTC.

CDR3 residues: CASSLSGLAGYNEQFF. The CDR3 DNA reads as TGTGCCAGCAGTTTATCTGGCCTAGCGGGCTACAATGAGCAGTTCTTC. This rearrangement joins TRBV28 to TRBJ2-1, with 8 bases aligning to TRBD2. The CDR3 extends over 16 amino acids. In germline, CDR1 is MDHEN, CDR2 SYDVKM. The J segment lost 3 bases and the V segment lost 1 base, leaving 5 bases of the junction unmatched.

The CDR3 spells CASSLGPQTSTSNEQFF. The CDR3, as DNA: TGCGCCAGCAGCTTGGGCCCCCAGACTAGTACCTCCAATGAGCAGTTCTTC. This chain connects TRBV5-1 to TRBJ2-1; D is possibly TRBD2 (6 bases). The CDR3 extends over 17 amino acids. Trimming left V 0 bases short and J 6 bases short, with 19 bases between. The V gene's germline CDR1 is SGHRS and CDR2 YFSETQ. The variable domain in full, with the rest retrieved from reference TRBV5-1 and TRBJ2-1, is KAGVTQTPRYLIKTRGQQVTLSCSPISGHRSVSWYQQTPGQGLQFLFEYFSETQRNKGNFPGRFSGRQFSNSRSEMNVSTLELGDSALYLCASSLGPQTSTSNEQFFGPGTRLTVL.